This T cell receptor beta chain was identified in a study of blood T cells in healthy people across ages. The wider study: Template switching caught about one barcoded beta molecule for each two T cells. General study results and limits: The percentage of naive T cells correlated strongly with TCR beta diversity. With age, beta diversity per million T cells declined roughly linearly, significantly by 30 to 40.

Sample-barcoded 5' priming and a J-beta primer mix drove a second PCR of about 7 to 11 cycles. A single record per CDR3 protein comes from TCRdb applying MiXCR to the 5' RACE reads. The sample consists of over 600,000 distinct CDR3 sequences, roughly 43% of them appearing once. A minimum of 5 micrograms of total RNA was extracted per sample. This clonotype was found a few times. Its antigen is unidentified. Looked up from germline, CDR1 is SGHRS and CDR2 is YFSETQ. The CDR3 consists of 16 residues. V was shortened by 2 bases and J by 3 bases, with 18 bases between the two germline ends. This receptor was obtained from a man older than 75 in good health. Sequenced sample: blood. V and J are TRBV5-1 and TRBJ2-7; tentatively, D is TRBD1 (5 bases). The CDR3 sequence: CASSFSGERGRYEQYF. As DNA, the CDR3 is TGCGCCAGCAGCTTCTCTGGCGAAAGGGGTCGCTACGAGCAGTACTTC.